This TCR beta chain was recorded in a study of cytotoxic CD8 clonotypes in ibrutinib-treated CLL. CDR1 is MDHEN and CDR2 is SYDVKM in the germline V gene. V gave up 2 bases and J gave up 3 bases, with 8 bases separating them. The CDR3 spans 13 residues. Produced via immunoSEQ multiplex PCR; TCRdb's table is partial and in-frame only. Of approximately 280,000 clones listed, more than 70% are singletons. The TCR sequence derives from a human donor with chronic lymphocytic leukemia. V usage is TRBV28 and J usage is TRBJ2-7; D gene ambiguous. Here the sequenced sample was PBMCs, taken at disease progression, from a patient treated with ibrutinib. This chain's CDR3 is CASSLGHIYEQYF. CDR3 DNA sequence: TGTGCCAGCAGTTTAGGCCATATCTACGAGCAGTACTTC.